This TCR beta chain appears in the sequencing data of a study of T cells after yellow fever vaccination (dated by TCRdb to between 2018 and 2020). Notes on the research overall: The SMART-Seq v4 Ultra Low Input RNA kit was used to prepare libraries from fractions with low cell numbers. To follow T-cell clones before and after both primary and booster YFV17D yellow fever vaccination, bulk TCR alpha and beta repertoires underwent longitudinal sequencing. Two healthy male donors, one aged 18 to 30 and one aged 30 to 40 years, made up the cohort. Bulk PBMC replicates and cell subsets were isolated from blood drawn at multiple timepoints before and after both primary and secondary immunization.

The CDR3 runs 10 amino acids, cysteine and phenylalanine included. Only the CDR3 DNA stays, 30 bases, in frame from base 1. The germline V gene encodes CDR1 DFQATT and CDR2 SNEGSKA (reference sequence). Trimming takes 3 bases from V and 7 bases from J, and the germline ends sit 4 bases apart. Here is what the overall study found, with its caveats: Compared with the primary T-cell response, the secondary T-cell response was faster but weaker, reaching its peak on day 5 rather than on day 15. Most clones expanded after primary vaccination were re-detected after the booster (96% of CD4 and about nine tenths of CD8), suggesting broad memory maintenance. Computational filtering was required because FACS-sorted repertoires could contain abundant contaminating clonotypes from the bulk population. A small fraction of clonotypes appeared in both the CD4 and CD8 compartments, likely as a result of convergent recombination. Because only two donors were included in the study, the extent to which the findings can be generalized is limited.

Points on this clonotype: Its specific antigen is unknown. Per-base quality was not reported, and no clone a single base away is much larger than it.

The treatment or condition label on this specimen signifies: live attenuated yellow fever vaccine strain. At each blood-draw timepoint, two biological replicates of bulk PBMCs were obtained. A standard Ficoll-Paque protocol was used to isolate PBMCs from peripheral blood. TriZol was used to extract RNA from bulk PBMCs, from CD4 and CD8 fractions, and from dextramer-positive and dextramer-negative fractions. TCR cDNA was made using 5'RACE template switching, a step that added a universal primer site and unique molecular identifiers. cDNA synthesis was primed from both the TCR alpha and TCR beta constant segments. Two PCR steps were used to amplify libraries, with sample barcodes and sequencing adapters being added in the second step. Libraries were sequenced on Illumina HiSeq 2500 (2x100 bp) or NovaSeq (2x150 bp). As for how the authors treated the data: MIGEC handled demultiplexing of reads and collapsing into UMI consensus sequences, while MiXCR performed V(D)J alignment. Using edgeR on replicate PBMC samples, clonotypes were called vaccine-responding if FDR was below 0.01 and the log2 fold change was above 5 up to day 15. Each bulk clonotype was labeled CD4 or CD8 based on which sequenced repertoire, CD4 or CD8, contained the clonotype at higher abundance. TCRdb's own reprocessing of the public reads used fastp at Q25 and MiXCR and kept productive beta chains. Every entry covers one CDR3 protein and lists the most common genes and DNA from its rows. These V and J calls rely on TCRdb rather than the paper's analysis. This sample holds hundreds of thousands of distinct CDR3 sequences; roughly 12% were observed only once. The ten biggest clones cover more than 15% of the sample.

The clonotype was recovered from a man aged 18 to 29 who received the YFV17D yellow fever vaccine. The chain is encoded by TRBV20-1 joined to TRBJ2-1; the D gene cannot be resolved reliably. This specimen was PBMCs, taken on the day of the first yellow fever vaccination. In nucleotides, the sequence is TGCAGTGCTAGCTCTAATGAGCAGTTCTTC. This sequence encodes CSASSNEQFF.